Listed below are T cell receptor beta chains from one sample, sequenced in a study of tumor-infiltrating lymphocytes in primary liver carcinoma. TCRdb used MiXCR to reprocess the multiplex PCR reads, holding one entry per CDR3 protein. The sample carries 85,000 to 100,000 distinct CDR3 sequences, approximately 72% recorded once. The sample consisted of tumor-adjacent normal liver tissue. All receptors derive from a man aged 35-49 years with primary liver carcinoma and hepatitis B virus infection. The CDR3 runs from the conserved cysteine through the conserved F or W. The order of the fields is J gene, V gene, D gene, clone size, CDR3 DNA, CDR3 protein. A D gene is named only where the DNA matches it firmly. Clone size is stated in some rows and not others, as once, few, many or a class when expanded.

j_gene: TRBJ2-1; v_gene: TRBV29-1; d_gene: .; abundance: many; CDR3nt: TGCAGCGTTGAAGATGGTTACAATGAGCAGTTCTTC; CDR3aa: CSVEDGYNEQFF
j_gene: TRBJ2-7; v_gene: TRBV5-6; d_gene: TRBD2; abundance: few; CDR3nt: TGTGCCAGCAGCTTAGGGGGGCTAGCGGGCACCTACGAGCAGTACTTC; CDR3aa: CASSLGGLAGTYEQYF
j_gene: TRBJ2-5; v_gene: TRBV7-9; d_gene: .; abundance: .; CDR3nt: TGTGCCAGCGGAACCGGAGAGACCCAGTACTTC; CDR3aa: CASGTGETQYF
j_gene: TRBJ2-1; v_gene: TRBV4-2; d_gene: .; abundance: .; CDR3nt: TGTGCCAGCAGCCTAGTGGGCCCGGGGGCCTATAATGAGCAGTTCTTC; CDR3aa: CASSLVGPGAYNEQFF
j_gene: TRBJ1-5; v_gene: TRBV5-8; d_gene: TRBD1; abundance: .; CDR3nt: TGTGCCAGCAGCTTGGTGCAGGGGGCGGGACAGCCCCAGCATTTT; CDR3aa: CASSLVQGAGQPQHF
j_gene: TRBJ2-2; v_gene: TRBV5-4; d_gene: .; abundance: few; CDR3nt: TGTGCCGGCAGCTCTTACACAACGAACACCGGGGAGCTGTTTTTT; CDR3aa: CAGSSYTTNTGELFF
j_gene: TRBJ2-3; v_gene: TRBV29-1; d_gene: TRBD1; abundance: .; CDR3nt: TGCAGCGTTGAACTCCGGAACAGGGGGGTTACAGATACGCAGTATTTT; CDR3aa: CSVELRNRGVTDTQYF
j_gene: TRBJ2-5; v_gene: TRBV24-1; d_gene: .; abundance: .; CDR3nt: TGTGCCACCAGTGGAGACAGAGAAGAGACCCAGTACTTC; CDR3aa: CATSGDREETQYF
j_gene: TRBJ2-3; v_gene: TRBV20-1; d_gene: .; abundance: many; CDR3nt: TGCAGTGCTAGCACCGCGGGGGCAAACACAGATACGCAGTATTTT; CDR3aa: CSASTAGANTDTQYF
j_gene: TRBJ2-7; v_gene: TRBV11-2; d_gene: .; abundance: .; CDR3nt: TGTGCCAGCAGCTGGCATGGGGGACTGGGCTACGGGCAGTACTTC; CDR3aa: CASSWHGGLGYGQYF
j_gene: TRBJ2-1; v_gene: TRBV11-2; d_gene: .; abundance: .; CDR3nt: TGTGCCGGCAGCTTAGAGGTGAGAGCTGAGCAGTCCTTC; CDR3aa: CAGSLEVRAEQSF
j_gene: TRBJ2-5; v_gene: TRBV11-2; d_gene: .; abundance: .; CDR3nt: TGTGCCAGCTGCTTCGGGACATCTAACTTTAACCAAGAGACCCAGTACTTC; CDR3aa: CASCFGTSNFNQETQYF
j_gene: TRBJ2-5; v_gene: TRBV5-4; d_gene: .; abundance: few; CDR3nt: TGTGCCAGCAGCCGGGACTTCCAAGAGACCCAGTACTTC; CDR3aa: CASSRDFQETQYF
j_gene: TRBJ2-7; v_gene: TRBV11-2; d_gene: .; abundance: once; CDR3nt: TGTGCCAACAGCTCGGGGCTTAGCCTCTACGAGCAGTACTTC; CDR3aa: CANSSGLSLYEQYF
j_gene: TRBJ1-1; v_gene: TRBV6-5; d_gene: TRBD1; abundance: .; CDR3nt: TGTGCCAGCAGCCAGACAGGGGCTATGAACACTGAAGCTTTCTTT; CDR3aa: CASSQTGAMNTEAFF